Presented here are 20 T cell receptor beta chains from one specimen sequenced in a study of blood T cell repertoires in COVID-19. The table came from immunoSEQ multiplex PCR; TCRdb's copy has only in-frame clones and leaves some out. Of 150,000 to 200,000 clones detected, around 86% appear once; the ten largest clones hold roughly 0.95%. The sequenced material came from peripheral blood. These receptor sequences come from a man aged 18 to 29 with acute or convalescent COVID-19.

The chain uses TRBV6-5 and TRBJ1-4; 10 bases align to TRBD1. J lost 6 bases, V lost 4 bases, and 5 bases had no gene match. The germline CDR1 and CDR2 sequences are MNHEY and SVGAGI. This CDR3 is built from 15 residues. CDR3 DNA sequence: TGTGCCAGCAGTTTAGGGACAGGGGTGGATGAAAAACTGTTTTTT. The encoded protein is CASSLGTGVDEKLFF.

This chain links TRBV3-1 (or the pseudogene TRBV3-2) with TRBJ1-4; the D gene is possibly TRBD1 (6 bases). CDR3 size: 15 residues. Trimming stripped 4 bases from V and 10 bases from J, with 19 bases between. CDR1 and CDR2 from the germline V gene are LGHDT and YNNKEL (reference sequence). The CDR3 DNA sequence: TGTGCCAGCAGCCCTACAAGACAGGATCAGGTAAAACTGTTTTTT. Translated, it gives CASSPTRQDQVKLFF.

The V and J genes are TRBV6-5 and TRBJ1-4; perhaps TRBD1 as D (5 bases). Germline V gene lookup returns CDR1 MNHEY and CDR2 SVGAGI. V lost 0 bases, J lost 11 bases, and 16 bases lay in between. CDR3 length: 15 amino acids. The CDR3 DNA reads TGTGCCAGCAGTTACTCGAATGTGGGGGGAGGGAAACTGTTTTTT. This codes for CASSYSNVGGGKLFF.

V usage is TRBV29-1 and J usage is TRBJ1-5; the D gene is possibly TRBD1 (5 bases). Germline V gene sequence: CDR1 SQVTM, CDR2 ANQGSEA. Trimming left V 6 bases short and J 0 bases short, with 9 bases between. The CDR3 totals 13 residues. CDR3 sequence (DNA): TGCAGCGTAGGGGAGGGTAGCAATCAGCCCCAGCATTTT. It encodes CSVGEGSNQPQHF.

V and J are TRBV30 and TRBJ1-5; D perhaps matches TRBD1 (6 bases). Per germline, CDR1 GTSNPN and CDR2 SVGIG (reference sequence). This CDR3 has 16 amino acids. Trimming stripped 2 bases from V and 0 bases from J, with 14 bases between. As DNA, the CDR3 is TGTGCCTGGAGTCGTGGACAGCTCTCTAGCAATCAGCCCCAGCATTTT. This translates into CAWSRGQLSSNQPQHF.

The chain joins TRBV29-1 to TRBJ1-2, with 11 bases fitting TRBD1. Germline-derived CDR1 and CDR2 are SQVTM and ANQGSEA. This CDR3 is 12 amino acids long. Trimming at V came to 6 bases and at J to 10 bases, leaving 7 bases not matched to a gene. The CDR3 loop is CSVAGQGADYTF. As DNA, the CDR3 is TGCAGCGTCGCCGGACAGGGGGCAGACTACACCTTC. The variable domain in full, with the rest retrieved from reference TRBV29-1 and TRBJ1-2, is SAVISQKPSRDICQRGTSLTIQCQVDSQVTMMFWYRQQPGQSLTLIATANQGSEATYESGFVIDKFPISRPNLTFSTLTVSNMSPEDSSIYLCSVAGQGADYTFGSGTRLTVV.

The chain uses TRBV7-2 and TRBJ2-2; the match to TRBD1 covers 9 bases. The V and J ends lost 3 bases and 0 bases, in that order; junction bases with no gene match: 2. The CDR3 loop spans 16 amino acids. Germline loops: CDR1 SGHTA, CDR2 FQGNSA. This chain's CDR3 is CASSFTGGANTGELFF. The CDR3 bases are TGTGCCAGCAGCTTTACAGGGGGCGCGAACACCGGGGAGCTGTTTTTT.

The table lists this clone with a few counts. This rearrangement joins TRBV5-1 to TRBJ2-3; TRBD2 matches 10 bases. CDR3 size: 16 residues. After removal of 4 bases from V and 2 bases from J, the junction contained 7 bases not matched to a gene. CDR1 SGHRS and CDR2 YFSETQ come from the germline V gene. This chain's CDR3 is CASSKGLAEPTDTQYF. For the CDR3, the DNA is TGCGCCAGCAGCAAAGGACTAGCGGAGCCCACAGATACGCAGTATTTT. The whole variable domain, remainder taken from reference TRBV5-1 and TRBJ2-3, is KAGVTQTPRYLIKTRGQQVTLSCSPISGHRSVSWYQQTPGQGLQFLFEYFSETQRNKGNFPGRFSGRQFSNSRSEMNVSTLELGDSALYLCASSKGLAEPTDTQYFGPGTRLTVL.

This chain joins TRBV27 and TRBJ1-2; TRBD1 is a possible D gene (6 bases). Germline CDR1 is MNHEY and CDR2 is SMNVEV (reference sequence). The V gene lost 4 bases and the J gene lost 0 bases, with 18 bases spanning the gap. CDR3 length equals 17 residues. DNA for the CDR3: TGTGCCAGCAGTTCCCGGGACACCCCGCGGGCTAACTATGGCTACACCTTC. It encodes CASSSRDTPRANYGYTF.

The chain joins TRBV10-3 to TRBJ2-7; no definite D call. The V end lost 5 bases, the J end lost 2 bases, and 10 bases lay between the germline ends. CDR1 and CDR2 from the germline V gene are ENHRY and SYGVKD. This CDR3 region has 13 residues. The CDR3 reads CAISPADTYEQYV. The CDR3 DNA reads as TGTGCCATCAGTCCGGCGGATACCTACGAGCAGTACGTC.

The gene calls are TRBV10-1 and TRBJ1-2; unclear D gene. CDR3 length: 12 amino acids. V lost 3 bases, J lost 2 bases, and 4 bases lay in between. Per the germline V gene, CDR1 is WNHNN and CDR2 is SYGVQD (reference sequence). CDR3 amino acids: CASSDRNYGYTF. The CDR3 DNA is TGCGCCAGCAGTGACAGGAACTATGGCTACACCTTC.

V is TRBV6-1 and J is TRBJ1-2; D is ambiguous. V was cut by 2 bases and J by 0 bases, with 10 bases left in between. This CDR3 contains 15 residues. Germline V lookup: CDR1 MNHNS, CDR2 SASEGT. The CDR3 protein is CASSEKSWSNYGYTF. In DNA, the CDR3 is TGTGCCAGCAGTGAAAAGAGCTGGTCTAACTATGGCTACACCTTC.

The rearrangement links TRBV2 to TRBJ1-2, with 7 bases identical to TRBD1. The CDR3 has 14 amino acids. Per the germline V gene, CDR1 is SNHLY and CDR2 is FYNNEI. V shed 5 bases, J shed 7 bases, and the junction held 10 bases outside the gene matches. The CDR3 DNA is TGTGCCAGCAGTACCTTAGGGGGCGCAGGTGGCTACACCTTC. Its translation: CASSTLGGAGGYTF.

As for this clone: Other DNA sequences in this specimen translate into the identical CDR3. The V call is TRBV5-1, the J call TRBJ1-6; 7 bases line up with TRBD1. This CDR3 is 14 amino acids long. Germline assignment: CDR1 SGHRS and CDR2 YFSETQ. V gave up 0 bases and J gave up 6 bases; unmatched junction bases: 0. CDR3 sequence reads: CASSLGQGNSPLHF. The CDR3 nucleotides read TGCGCCAGCAGCTTGGGACAGGGTAATTCACCCCTCCACTTT.

V and J are TRBV6-6 and TRBJ1-5; 9 bases map to TRBD1. The CDR3 is 15 amino acids. The ends lost 5 bases at V and 6 bases at J; junction bases unmatched: 8. Germline loops: CDR1 MNHNY, CDR2 SVGAGI (reference sequence). The DNA for the CDR3 is TGTGCCAGCAGTAATAACAGGGGGCTTTTTCAGCCCCAGCATTTT. This sequence encodes CASSNNRGLFQPQHF.

This rearrangement joins TRBV2 to TRBJ2-3; TRBD2 aligns across 10 bases. The V gene end was trimmed by 5 bases and the J gene end by 3 bases; junction bases not matched to a gene: 5. Per germline, CDR1 SNHLY and CDR2 FYNNEI. The CDR3 sequence is 15 residues long. CDR3 protein: CASSRSGGGTDTQYF. CDR3 sequence (DNA): TGTGCCAGCAGTCGGAGCGGGGGGGGAACAGATACGCAGTATTTT.

This rearrangement joins TRBV6-5 to TRBJ1-2, with 7 bases identical to TRBD1. V shed 7 bases, J shed 4 bases, and the junction held 6 bases outside the gene matches. The CDR3 sequence is 13 residues long. Germline values: CDR1 MNHEY, CDR2 SVGAGI. The CDR3: CASTPDRAYGYTF. In nucleotides, the CDR3 is TGTGCCAGCACCCCCGACAGGGCCTATGGCTACACCTTC.

This sequence joins TRBV28 and TRBJ2-2, with a weak D call TRBD1 (6 bases). The CDR3 is 16 amino acids. V dropped 4 bases and J dropped 1 base, with 13 bases sitting between them. Germline CDR1 reads MDHEN; CDR2 reads SYDVKM. Here the CDR3 DNA reads TGTGCCAGCAGTTCAGCGCCGGGACAGAACACCGGGGAGCTGTTTTTT. This codes for CASSSAPGQNTGELFF.

This chain links TRBV11-2 with TRBJ2-7, with 8 bases fitting TRBD1. V lost 1 base to trimming and J lost 3 bases; unmatched junction nucleotides: 2. The CDR3 has 14 amino acids. Germline V gene data show CDR1 as SGHAT and CDR2 as FQNNGV. Written as DNA, the CDR3 is TGTGCCAGCAGCTTAGGGACAGGGAACTACGAGCAGTACTTC. It specifies CASSLGTGNYEQYF.

CDR3 DNA: TGTGCCAGCAGCTGGAGGGGACGAAACACCGGGGAGCTGTTTTTT. It codes for CASSWRGRNTGELFF. The chain carries TRBV7-6 and TRBJ2-2; D may be TRBD2 (6 bases). Germline CDR1 is SGHVS and CDR2 is FNYEAQ. CDR3 length: 15 amino acids. V shed 4 bases and J shed 2 bases, with 11 bases lying between them. The full variable domain, its missing parts supplied by reference TRBV7-6 and TRBJ2-2, is GAGVSQSPRYKVTKRGQDVALRCDPISGHVSLYWYRQALGQGPEFLTYFNYEAQQDKSGLPNDRFSAERPEGSISTLTIQRTEQRDSAMYRCASSWRGRNTGELFFGEGSRLTVL.